This T cell receptor beta chain was recovered during a study of OX40 agonist ivuxolimab in advanced cancers. The overall study: Partial responses were recorded for three patients, including one with hepatocellular carcinoma and two with cutaneous melanoma. General study points: Among patients with partial responses at 0.1-3.0 mg/kg, clonal expansion was among the lowest. Within 6 weeks, CD4+ and CD8+ blood T cells expanded clonally at 0.1 to 3.0 mg/kg.

From germline, CDR1 is GTSNPN and CDR2 SVGIG (reference sequence). Trimming removed 0 bases at V and 0 bases at J, with 9 bases between. This CDR3 is built from 15 residues. Here immunoSEQ multiplex PCR was the method, and the copy in TCRdb shows in-frame clones only, minus some. The sample consists of 100,000 to 130,000 clones, roughly 90% of them appearing once. This clone was seen once. Its antigen is undetermined. The sample in question was CD4+ or CD8+ T cells sorted from blood, obtained in a trial of the OX40 agonist ivuxolimab. The TCR comes from an adult with an advanced solid tumor such as melanoma, head and neck, liver or kidney cancer. The chain carries TRBV30 and TRBJ1-5, with D tentatively TRBD1 (5 bases). CDR3 residues: CAWSVGGFSNQPQHF. CDR3 bases: TGTGCCTGGAGTGTGGGGGGATTTAGCAATCAGCCCCAGCATTTT.